The source of this T cell receptor beta chain is a study of cytomegalovirus exposure and HLA in healthy donors. The study's findings and limits: Most of the CMV-associated TCR beta chains (in a later analysis) appeared to be HLA-restricted.

This clone has only one observation. The antigen remains unidentified. Amplification used 60 Vbeta primers and 13 Jbeta primers. As processed by the authors: Some 11 million shared chains were among the about 80 million unique TCR beta chains that a later analysis counted. Clones were read by immunoSEQ multiplex PCR, and TCRdb kept only the in-frame ones, dropping some. From that table come the V and J calls and clone size; the DNA was used to work out D and trimming. The sample lists under 200,000 clones; 75% to 85% were seen once. Material for sequencing was PBMCs. This sequence was found in a male donor in good health and CMV-seropositive.

CDR3 sequence reads: CAWSVLAGGTDTQYF. CDR3 nucleotides: TGTGCCTGGAGTGTACTAGCGGGGGGAACAGATACGCAGTATTTT. The genes are TRBV30 and TRBJ2-3, with 12 bases matching TRBD2. The V segment lost 0 bases and the J segment 3 bases; nucleotides outside the gene matches: 1. Germline V gene sequence: CDR1 GTSNPN, CDR2 SVGIG (reference sequence). CDR3 length: 15 amino acids.